This TCR beta chain came from a study of shared clonotypes between healthy human individuals. Points from the study as a whole: The donor pool, a small one, limited the genetic and exposure-history diversity represented.

Donors, healthy HIV-negative adults, lacked recent acute infections or vaccinations. CD4+ cells were split into CD45RA+ naive and CD45RA-negative memory subsets. V shed 7 bases, J shed 5 bases, and the junction held 9 bases outside the gene matches. The CDR3 consists of 14 residues. The germline gives CDR1 WSHSY, CDR2 SAAADI. Original analysis: Owing to the provision of junction-only sequences devoid of quality scores by immunoSEQ, filtering differed. Profiling relied on immunoSEQ multiplex PCR, and the TCRdb table lists in-frame clones only, not all of them. The DNA gave D and trimming, while V, J and clone size come from that table. This table has over 400,000 clones, 90% to 97% appearing once. To note about this clone: Antigen unknown.

The receptor was isolated from a woman aged 30 to 39 in good health. Specimen: naive CD4+ T cells sorted from blood. The subset denotes: CD45RA+ positively selected. The chain joins TRBV10-2 to TRBJ2-7; TRBD1 aligns across 9 bases. The CDR3 reads CASKTGTGINEQYF. As DNA, the CDR3 is TGCGCCAGCAAGACCGGGACAGGGATCAACGAGCAGTACTTC.